Listed below are T cell receptor beta chains from one sample, sequenced in a study of blood T cell repertoires in COVID-19. Clones were read by immunoSEQ multiplex PCR, and TCRdb kept only the in-frame ones, dropping some. The repertoire has 150,000 to 200,000 clones, more than 75% of them found once; the top ten carry about 2.5%. What was sequenced was peripheral blood. These receptors came from a man in his forties with active or convalescent COVID-19. CDR3s include the opening cysteine and the closing phenylalanine or tryptophan. D genes are given only for firm matches.

d_call: -; j_call: TRBJ2-2; v_call: TRBV11-2; cdr3_aa: CASRVGRHTGELFF; cdr3_nt: TGTGCCAGCAGGGTCGGCAGGCACACCGGGGAGCTGTTTTTT
d_call: TRBD2; j_call: TRBJ2-3; v_call: TRBV25-1; cdr3_aa: CASSTPGLAIDTQYF; cdr3_nt: TGTGCCAGCAGCACTCCGGGACTAGCAATAGATACGCAGTATTTT
d_call: TRBD1; j_call: TRBJ1-2; v_call: TRBV12-3/TRBV12-4; cdr3_aa: CASRRDSVYGYTF; cdr3_nt: TGTGCCAGCAGGAGGGACAGTGTCTATGGCTACACCTTC
d_call: -; j_call: TRBJ1-2; v_call: TRBV28; cdr3_aa: CASSPTNREWNGYTF; cdr3_nt: TGTGCCAGCAGTCCAACAAACAGGGAGTGGAATGGCTACACCTTC
d_call: TRBD1; j_call: TRBJ1-5; v_call: TRBV29-1; cdr3_aa: CSVAAGGDQPQHF; cdr3_nt: TGCAGCGTTGCGGCAGGGGGCGATCAGCCCCAGCATTTT
d_call: -; j_call: TRBJ2-1; v_call: TRBV12-3/TRBV12-4; cdr3_aa: CASGRINEQFF; cdr3_nt: TGTGCCAGCGGCCGTATCAATGAGCAGTTCTTC
d_call: TRBD1; j_call: TRBJ2-7; v_call: TRBV19; cdr3_aa: CASTKTGTYEQYF; cdr3_nt: TGTGCCAGTACCAAGACAGGGACCTACGAGCAGTACTTC
d_call: TRBD1; j_call: TRBJ1-6; v_call: TRBV6-1; cdr3_aa: CASSELDRGSPLHF; cdr3_nt: TGTGCCAGCAGTGAGTTGGACAGGGGTTCACCCCTCCACTTT
d_call: TRBD1; j_call: TRBJ1-1; v_call: TRBV12-3/TRBV12-4; cdr3_aa: CASSPGQGVAFF; cdr3_nt: TGTGCCAGCAGTCCGGGACAGGGAGTAGCTTTCTTT
d_call: TRBD2; j_call: TRBJ2-1; v_call: TRBV28; cdr3_aa: CASSSLGGSAYNEQFF; cdr3_nt: TGTGCCAGCAGTTCACTGGGGGGGTCGGCCTACAATGAGCAGTTCTTC